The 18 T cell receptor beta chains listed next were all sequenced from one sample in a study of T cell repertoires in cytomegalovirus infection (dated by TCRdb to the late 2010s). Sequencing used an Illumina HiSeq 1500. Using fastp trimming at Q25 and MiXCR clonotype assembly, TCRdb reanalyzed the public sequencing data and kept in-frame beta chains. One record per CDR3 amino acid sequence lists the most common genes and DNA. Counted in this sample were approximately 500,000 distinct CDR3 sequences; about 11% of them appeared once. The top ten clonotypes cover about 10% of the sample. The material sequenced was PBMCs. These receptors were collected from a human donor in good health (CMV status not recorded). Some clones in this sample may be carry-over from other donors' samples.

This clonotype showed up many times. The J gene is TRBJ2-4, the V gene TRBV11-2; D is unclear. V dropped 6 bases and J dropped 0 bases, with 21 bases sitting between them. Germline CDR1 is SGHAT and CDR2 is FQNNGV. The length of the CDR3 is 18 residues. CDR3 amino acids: CASRVSGTERLAKNIQYF. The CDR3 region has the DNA TGTGCCAGCAGAGTATCGGGTACAGAACGACTAGCCAAAAACATTCAGTACTTC.

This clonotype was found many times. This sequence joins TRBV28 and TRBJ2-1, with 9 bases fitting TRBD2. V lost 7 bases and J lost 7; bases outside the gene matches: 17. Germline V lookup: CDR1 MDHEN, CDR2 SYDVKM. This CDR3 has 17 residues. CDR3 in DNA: TGTGCCAGCACTCTGGCGGGAGGGGGGTCGGGGGAGAATGAGCAGTTCTTC. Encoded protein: CASTLAGGGSGENEQFF.

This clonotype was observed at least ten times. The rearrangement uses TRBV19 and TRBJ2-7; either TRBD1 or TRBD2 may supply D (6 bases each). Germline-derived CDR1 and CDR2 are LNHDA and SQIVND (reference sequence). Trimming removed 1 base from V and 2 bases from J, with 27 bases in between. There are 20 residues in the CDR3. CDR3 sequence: CASSIGDTLDPHPGAYEQYF. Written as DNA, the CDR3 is TGTGCCAGTAGTATAGGGGACACCCTCGATCCTCACCCGGGAGCCTACGAGCAGTACTTC.

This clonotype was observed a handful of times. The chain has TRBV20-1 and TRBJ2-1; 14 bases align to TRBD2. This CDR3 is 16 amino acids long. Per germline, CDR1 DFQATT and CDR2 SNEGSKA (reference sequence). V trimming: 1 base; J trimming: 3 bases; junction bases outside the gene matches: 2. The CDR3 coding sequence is TGCAGTGCTAGAGGGGGACTAGCGGGAGACTACAATGAGCAGTTCTTC. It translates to CSARGGLAGDYNEQFF.

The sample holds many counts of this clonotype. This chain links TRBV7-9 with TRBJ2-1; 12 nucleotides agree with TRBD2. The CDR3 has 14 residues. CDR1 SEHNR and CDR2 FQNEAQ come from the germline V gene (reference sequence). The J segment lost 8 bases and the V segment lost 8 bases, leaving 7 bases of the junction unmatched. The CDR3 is CASGRLAGVDEQFF. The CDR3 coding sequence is TGTGCCAGCGGGAGACTAGCGGGAGTGGATGAGCAGTTCTTC.

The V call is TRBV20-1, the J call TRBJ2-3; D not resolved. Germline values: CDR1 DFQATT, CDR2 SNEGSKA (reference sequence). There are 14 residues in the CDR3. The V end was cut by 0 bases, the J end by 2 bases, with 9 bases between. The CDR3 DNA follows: TGCAGTGCTAGAGATCGAACGGACACAGATACGCAGTATTTT. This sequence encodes CSARDRTDTDTQYF.

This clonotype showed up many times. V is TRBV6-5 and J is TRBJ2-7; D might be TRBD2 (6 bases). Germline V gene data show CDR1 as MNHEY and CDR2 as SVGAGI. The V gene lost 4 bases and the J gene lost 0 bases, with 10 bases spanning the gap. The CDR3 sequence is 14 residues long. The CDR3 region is CASSLQRASYEQYF. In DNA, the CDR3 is TGTGCCAGCAGTTTACAGCGGGCCTCCTACGAGCAGTACTTC.

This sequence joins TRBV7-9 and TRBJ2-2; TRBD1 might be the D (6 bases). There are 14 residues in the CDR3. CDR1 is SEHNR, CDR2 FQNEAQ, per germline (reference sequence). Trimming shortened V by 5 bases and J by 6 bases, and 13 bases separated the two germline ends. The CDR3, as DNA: TGTGCCAGCAGCCGTTTCAGGGGATCCGGGGAGCTGTTTTTT. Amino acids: CASSRFRGSGELFF.

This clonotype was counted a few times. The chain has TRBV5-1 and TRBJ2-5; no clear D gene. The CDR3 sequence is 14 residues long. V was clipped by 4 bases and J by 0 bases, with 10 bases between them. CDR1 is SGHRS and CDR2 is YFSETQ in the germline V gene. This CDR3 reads CASSKERNQETQYF. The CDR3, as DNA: TGCGCCAGCAGCAAGGAAAGAAACCAAGAGACCCAGTACTTC.

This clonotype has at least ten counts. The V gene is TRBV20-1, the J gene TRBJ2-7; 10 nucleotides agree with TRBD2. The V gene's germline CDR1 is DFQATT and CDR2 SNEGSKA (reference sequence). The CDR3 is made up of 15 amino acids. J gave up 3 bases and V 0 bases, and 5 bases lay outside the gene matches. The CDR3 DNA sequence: TGCAGTGCTAGAGATCGCGCTAGCGGGAGCTACGAGCAGTACTTC. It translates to CSARDRASGSYEQYF.

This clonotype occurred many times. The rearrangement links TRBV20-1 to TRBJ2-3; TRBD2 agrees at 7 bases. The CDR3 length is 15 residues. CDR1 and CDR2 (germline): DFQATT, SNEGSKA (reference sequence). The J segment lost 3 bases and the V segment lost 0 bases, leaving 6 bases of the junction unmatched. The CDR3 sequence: CSAREGGWRTDTQYF. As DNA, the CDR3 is TGCAGTGCTAGAGAGGGAGGGTGGAGGACAGATACGCAGTATTTT.

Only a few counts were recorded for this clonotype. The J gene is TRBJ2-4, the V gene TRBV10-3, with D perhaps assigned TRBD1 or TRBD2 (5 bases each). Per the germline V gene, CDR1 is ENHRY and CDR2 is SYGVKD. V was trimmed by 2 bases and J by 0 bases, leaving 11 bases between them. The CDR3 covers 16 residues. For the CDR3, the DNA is TGTGCCATCAGTGAGGGGGACCGAATAGCCAAAAACATTCAGTACTTC. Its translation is CAISEGDRIAKNIQYF.

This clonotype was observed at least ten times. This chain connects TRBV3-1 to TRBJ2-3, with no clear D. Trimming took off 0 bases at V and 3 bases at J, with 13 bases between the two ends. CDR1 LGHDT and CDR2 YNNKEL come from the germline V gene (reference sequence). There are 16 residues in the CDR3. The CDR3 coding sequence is TGTGCCAGCAGCCAAGATTCCAGCTTCCGTACAGATACGCAGTATTTT. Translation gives CASSQDSSFRTDTQYF.

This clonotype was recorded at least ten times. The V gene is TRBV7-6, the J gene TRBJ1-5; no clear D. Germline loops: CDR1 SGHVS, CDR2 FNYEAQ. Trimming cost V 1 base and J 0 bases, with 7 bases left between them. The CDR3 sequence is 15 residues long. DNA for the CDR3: TGTGCCAGCAGCTTAGAGGCCGATAGCAATCAGCCCCAGCATTTT. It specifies CASSLEADSNQPQHF.

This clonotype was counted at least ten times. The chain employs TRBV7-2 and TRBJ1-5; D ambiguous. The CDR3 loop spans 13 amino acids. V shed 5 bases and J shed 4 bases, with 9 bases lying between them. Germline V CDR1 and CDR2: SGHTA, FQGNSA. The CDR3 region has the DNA TGTGCCAGCAGCCCCGGGGTAAATCAGCCCCAGCATTTT. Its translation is CASSPGVNQPQHF.

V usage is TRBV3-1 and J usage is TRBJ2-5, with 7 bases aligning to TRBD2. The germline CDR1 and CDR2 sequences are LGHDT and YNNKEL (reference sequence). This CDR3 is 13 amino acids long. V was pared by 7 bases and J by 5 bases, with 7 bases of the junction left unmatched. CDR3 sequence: CASNGPRGETQYF. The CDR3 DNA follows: TGTGCCAGCAATGGGCCGCGGGGGGAGACCCAGTACTTC.

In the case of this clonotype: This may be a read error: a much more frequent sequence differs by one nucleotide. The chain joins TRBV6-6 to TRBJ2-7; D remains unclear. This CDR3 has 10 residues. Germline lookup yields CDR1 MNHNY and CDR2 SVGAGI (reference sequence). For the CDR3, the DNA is TGTGTCAGCAGTCCCGACGAGCAGTACTTC. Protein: CVSSPDEQYF.

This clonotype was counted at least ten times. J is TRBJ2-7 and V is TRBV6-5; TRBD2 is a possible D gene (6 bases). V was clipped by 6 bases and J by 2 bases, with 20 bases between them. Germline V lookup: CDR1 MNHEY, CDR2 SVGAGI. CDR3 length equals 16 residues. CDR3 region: CASSLIPGGRAYEQYF. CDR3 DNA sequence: TGTGCCAGCAGCCTAATACCCGGGGGACGGGCCTACGAGCAGTACTTC.